One sample yielded the 26 T cell receptor beta chains listed below, sequenced in a study of T-cell memory formation after mild COVID-19. TCRdb passed the 5' RACE reads through MiXCR, listing each CDR3 protein once. The table shows roughly 120,000 distinct CDR3 sequences, with about a sixth occurring only once. Input material: PBMCs or a T cell subset sorted from them (not recorded which). Every receptor here comes from an adult woman who had mild COVID-19 (a few samples of this study predate the infection). Cell type and time point are not known.

This clonotype has a handful of counts. The rearrangement joins TRBV12-3 or TRBV12-4 to TRBJ1-3, with D unclear. The length of the CDR3 is 13 residues. The V and J ends lost 4 bases and 8 bases respectively, with 12 bases between them. The CDR3 DNA reads TGTGCCAGCAGTTCTAGTGTTGGGGACACCATATATTTT. It encodes CASSSSVGDTIYF.

The chain employs TRBV20-1 and TRBJ2-7; 12 bases are shared with TRBD2. The V gene end was trimmed by 2 bases and the J gene end by 9 bases; junction bases not matched to a gene: 8. The germline V gene has CDR1 DFQATT and CDR2 SNEGSKA (reference sequence). CDR3 length: 14 residues. The CDR3 nucleotides read TGCAGTGCTAGAAAGACTAGCGGGGGATCTGCGCAGTACTTC. Its translation: CSARKTSGGSAQYF.

V and J are TRBV12-3 or TRBV12-4 and TRBJ2-3; unclear D gene. V was cut by 3 bases and J by 10 bases, with 8 bases left in between. The CDR3 spans 11 residues. DNA of the CDR3: TGTGCCAGCAGTTTCGGTCCCTCGCAGTATTTT. This translates into CASSFGPSQYF.

This clonotype was observed at least ten times. The chain has TRBV9 and TRBJ1-5; D ambiguous. CDR3 size: 14 residues. V was cut by 3 bases and J by 10 bases, with 17 bases left in between. The germline V gene has CDR1 SGDLS and CDR2 YYNGEE. The CDR3 here is CASSGGGLLNPQHF. The CDR3 DNA is TGTGCCAGCAGCGGGGGAGGGCTCTTAAATCCCCAGCATTTT.

The genes are TRBV15 and TRBJ2-5; TRBD2 matches at 10 bases. CDR1 LNHNV and CDR2 YYDKDF come from the germline V gene (reference sequence). Germline trimming cut 1 base from V and 2 bases from J; bases unmatched to any gene: 1. CDR3 length: 15 residues. This chain's CDR3 is CATSRGTSGQETQYF. The CDR3 DNA reads as TGTGCCACCAGCAGAGGGACTAGCGGTCAAGAGACCCAGTACTTC.

This clonotype was recorded many times. V gene TRBV15 combines with J gene TRBJ2-2, with unresolved D. Germline V gene sequence: CDR1 LNHNV, CDR2 YYDKDF (reference sequence). This CDR3 region has 14 residues. V was trimmed by 8 bases and J by 0 bases, leaving 10 bases between them. The CDR3 sequence is CATSAGPNTGELFF. The CDR3 nucleotides are TGTGCCACCTCGGCCGGACCGAACACCGGGGAGCTGTTTTTT.

The table lists this clonotype with a few counts. The chain carries TRBV5-1 and TRBJ2-2; 9 nucleotides align to TRBD1. Germline CDR1 and CDR2: SGHRS and YFSETQ. The CDR3 totals 16 residues. V lost 4 bases, J lost 4 bases, and 8 bases stayed unmatched. For the CDR3, the DNA is TGCGCCAGCAGCCGCCCACAGGGGGCGAGCACCGGGGAGCTGTTTTTT. Its translation is CASSRPQGASTGELFF.

This clonotype was picked up a small number of times. The V gene is TRBV5-1, the J gene TRBJ2-1, with 7 bases that match TRBD1. Germline assignment: CDR1 SGHRS and CDR2 YFSETQ. After removal of 2 bases from V and 3 bases from J, the junction contained 8 bases not matched to a gene. This CDR3 has 16 residues. This CDR3 is CASSLGLGTVYNEQFF. CDR3 nucleotides: TGCGCCAGCAGCTTAGGACTCGGGACAGTCTACAATGAGCAGTTCTTC.

The rearrangement joins TRBV7-8 to TRBJ2-3, with D possibly TRBD2 on 5 matching bases. V dropped 7 bases and J dropped 1 base, with 18 bases sitting between them. CDR1 SGHVS and CDR2 FQNEAQ come from the germline V gene. CDR3 length equals 16 residues. CDR3: CASTVVPRGRTDTQYF. CDR3 sequence (DNA): TGTGCCAGCACCGTAGTTCCACGCGGGCGCACAGATACGCAGTATTTT.

This chain connects TRBV11-2 to TRBJ1-1; D remains unclear. Trimming removed 0 bases from V and 6 bases from J, with 11 bases in between. The CDR3 is 14 amino acids. Germline values: CDR1 SGHAT, CDR2 FQNNGV. CDR3: CASSLDPEWAEAFF. DNA for the CDR3: TGTGCCAGCAGCTTAGATCCGGAATGGGCTGAAGCTTTCTTT.

The sample holds a few counts of this clonotype. The chain links TRBV7-2 to TRBJ2-3; perhaps TRBD2 as D (6 bases). CDR3 length: 16 residues. Trimming shortened V by 1 base and J by 7 bases, and 18 bases separated the two germline ends. In germline, CDR1 is SGHTA, CDR2 FQGNSA. The DNA for the CDR3 is TGTGCCAGCAGCTTAGAAAGGCGGGTCGGGGGTCATACGCAGTATTTT. This codes for CASSLERRVGGHTQYF.

This clonotype was detected a few times. The rearrangement joins TRBV5-1 to TRBJ2-7; possibly TRBD1 for D (6 bases). Germline V lookup: CDR1 SGHRS, CDR2 YFSETQ. V lost 3 bases to trimming and J lost 0 bases, with 19 bases between them. This CDR3 has 17 amino acids. CDR3 loop: CASSSHRPGQGSYEQYF. As DNA, the CDR3 is TGCGCCAGCAGCTCCCACCGTCCGGGACAAGGCTCCTACGAGCAGTACTTC.

This clonotype was counted a few times. This sequence joins TRBV12-3 or TRBV12-4 and TRBJ1-2; no definite D call. The CDR3 consists of 12 residues. With 6 bases removed from V and 3 bases from J, the gap between germline ends came to 8 bases. CDR3 bases: TGTGCCAGCAGCCCGGGAGACTATGGCTACACCTTC. Translating it yields CASSPGDYGYTF.

The chain employs TRBV19 and TRBJ2-2; D is ambiguous. Trimming took off 2 bases at V and 2 bases at J, with 3 bases between the two ends. The CDR3 runs to 13 residues. Germline CDR1 LNHDA, CDR2 SQIVND (reference sequence). The CDR3 region is CASSITNTGELFF. CDR3 bases: TGTGCCAGTAGTATAACCAACACCGGGGAGCTGTTTTTT.

The chain couples TRBV6-6 to TRBJ2-1; tentative D call: TRBD1 (6 bases). The CDR3 runs to 17 residues. The ends were cut back, 4 bases at V and 8 bases at J, with 24 bases in the middle. Looked up from germline, CDR1 is MNHNY and CDR2 is SVGAGI (reference sequence). CDR3 in amino acids: CASSSQQGWGVFDEQFF. The CDR3 DNA sequence: TGTGCCAGCAGTTCCCAACAGGGTTGGGGTGTGTTCGATGAGCAGTTCTTC.

This clonotype is deemed medium-sized (0.01 to 0.1%). V is TRBV4-1 and J is TRBJ2-2; D gene ambiguous. Germline V lookup: CDR1 MGHRA, CDR2 YSYEKL. CDR3 size: 15 residues. V was trimmed by 0 bases and J by 3 bases, leaving 8 bases between them. CDR3 bases: TGCGCCAGCAGCCAAGATCTGGAGTACACCGGGGAGCTGTTTTTT. Residues: CASSQDLEYTGELFF.

This clonotype was seen more than once but under ten times. J is TRBJ2-5 and V is TRBV28, with D tentatively TRBD1 (7 bases). The CDR3 covers 15 residues. The germline V gene encodes CDR1 MDHEN and CDR2 SYDVKM. V was trimmed by 5 bases and J by 3 bases, leaving 16 bases between them. The CDR3 sequence is CASSMGGTDEETQYF. CDR3 DNA: TGTGCCAGCAGTATGGGCGGGACAGACGAAGAGACCCAGTACTTC. Full variable domain (rest looked up from reference TRBV28 and TRBJ2-5): DVKVTQSSRYLVKRTGEKVFLECVQDMDHENMFWYRQDPGLGLRLIYFSYDVKMKEKGDIPEGYSVSREKKERFSLILESASTNQTSMYLCASSMGGTDEETQYFGPGTRLLVL.

This clonotype was observed a few times. The genes are TRBV25-1 and TRBJ2-3; D is perhaps TRBD2 (5 bases). The CDR3 totals 15 residues. The V end lost 4 bases, the J end lost 2 bases, and 13 bases lay between the germline ends. The germline CDR1 and CDR2 sequences are MGHDK and SYGVNS. Here the CDR3 DNA reads TGTGCCAGCAGTGGGGGAGTCTCCCACACAGATACGCAGTATTTT. Translation: CASSGGVSHTDTQYF.

The J gene is TRBJ2-7, the V gene TRBV20-1, with 7 bases aligning to TRBD1. Germline V gives CDR1 DFQATT, CDR2 SNEGSKA (reference sequence). CDR3 size: 12 residues. V lost 5 bases to trimming and J lost 5 bases; unmatched junction nucleotides: 6. This CDR3 reads CSARHDRDEQYF. The CDR3 DNA follows: TGCAGTGCTCGCCACGACAGGGACGAGCAGTACTTC.

This clonotype has a handful of counts. The J gene is TRBJ2-5, the V gene TRBV10-2; TRBD2 matches at 7 bases. This CDR3 has 13 amino acids. J lost 5 bases, V lost 8 bases, and 8 bases had no gene match. Germline V gene data show CDR1 as WSHSY and CDR2 as SAAADI. The CDR3 DNA follows: TGCGCCAGCGGCGGGTATAGCGGGGAGACCCAGTACTTC. Translating it yields CASGGYSGETQYF.

This clonotype has just a few counts. The chain joins TRBV27 to TRBJ2-7; either TRBD1 or TRBD2 may fit D (5 bases each). CDR3 length: 13 amino acids. Trimming took off 3 bases at V and 4 bases at J, with 10 bases between the two ends. Germline V CDR1 and CDR2: MNHEY, SMNVEV (reference sequence). DNA for the CDR3: TGTGCCAGCAGTTTCGGGGACGGATACGAGCAGTACTTC. It specifies CASSFGDGYEQYF.

This chain connects TRBV5-1 to TRBJ2-1, with D hard to call. Germline-derived CDR1 and CDR2 are SGHRS and YFSETQ. CDR3 length: 15 amino acids. Trimming took 0 bases from V and 0 from J, leaving 7 bases between them. The CDR3 DNA follows: TGCGCCAGCAGCTTGGCCGTCCCCTCCTACAATGAGCAGTTCTTC. Protein product: CASSLAVPSYNEQFF.

A few counts support this clonotype. V gene TRBV4-2 combines with J gene TRBJ1-6, with no clear D. This CDR3 has 17 amino acids. The V gene lost 3 bases and the J gene lost 0 bases, with 12 bases spanning the gap. CDR1 and CDR2 from the germline V gene are LGHNA and YNFKEQ. CDR3 DNA: TGTGCCAGCAGCCAGCGAGGGCTCGGCTCCTATAATTCACCCCTCCACTTT. Its translation: CASSQRGLGSYNSPLHF.

This clonotype was seen more than once but under ten times. The chain has TRBV5-1 and TRBJ2-2; no definite D call. Germline V gene lookup returns CDR1 SGHRS and CDR2 YFSETQ. This CDR3 comprises 14 residues. Trimming cost V 10 bases and J 0 bases, with 13 bases left between them. DNA for the CDR3: TGCGCCTGGTCAGGACGCCCGAACACCGGGGAGCTGTTTTTT. Amino acids: CAWSGRPNTGELFF. Combining the CDR3 with reference TRBV5-1 and TRBJ2-2 gives the whole variable domain KAGVTQTPRYLIKTRGQQVTLSCSPISGHRSVSWYQQTPGQGLQFLFEYFSETQRNKGNFPGRFSGRQFSNSRSEMNVSTLELGDSALYLCAWSGRPNTGELFFGEGSRLTVL.

This clonotype appeared many times. The chain joins TRBV20-1 to TRBJ2-3; unclear D gene. Germline V gene data show CDR1 as DFQATT and CDR2 as SNEGSKA (reference sequence). Trimming pared 6 bases from V and 0 bases from J, leaving 13 bases between. The CDR3 has 14 residues. This chain's CDR3 is CSATHPPSTDTQYF. CDR3 nucleotides: TGCAGTGCCACCCACCCGCCTAGCACAGATACGCAGTATTTT.

This clonotype was detected a few times. The J gene is TRBJ2-7, the V gene TRBV7-9, with D tentatively TRBD2 (6 bases). From germline, CDR1 is SEHNR and CDR2 FQNEAQ (reference sequence). V gave up 6 bases and J gave up 3 bases, with 15 bases separating them. This CDR3 region has 14 residues. The CDR3 sequence is CASSGGRTIYEQYF. The DNA of the CDR3 is TGTGCCAGCAGTGGGGGACGGACTATCTACGAGCAGTACTTC.